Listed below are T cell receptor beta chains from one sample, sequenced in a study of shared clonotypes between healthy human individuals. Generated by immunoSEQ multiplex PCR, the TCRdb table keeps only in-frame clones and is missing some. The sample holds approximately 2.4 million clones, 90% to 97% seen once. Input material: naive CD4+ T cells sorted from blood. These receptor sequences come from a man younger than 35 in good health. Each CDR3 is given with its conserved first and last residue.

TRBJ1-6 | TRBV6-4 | CASSLTGKDSPLHF
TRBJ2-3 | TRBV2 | CASSQLAGGSDTQYF
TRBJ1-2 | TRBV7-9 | CASSLGRGVNYGYTF
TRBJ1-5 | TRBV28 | CASSLLIASTGRNQPQHF
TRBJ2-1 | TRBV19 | CASSLGGEASYYNEQFF
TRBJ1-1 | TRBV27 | CASSLLGVETEAFF
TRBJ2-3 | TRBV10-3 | CAIRGASTDTQYF
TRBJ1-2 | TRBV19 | CASSRDTRGYTF
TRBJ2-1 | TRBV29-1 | CSAGTSGGVEQFF
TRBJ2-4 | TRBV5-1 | CASSLEGLAKNIQYF
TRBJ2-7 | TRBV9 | CASSVAGGLSYEQYF
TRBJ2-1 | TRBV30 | CAWRGGQGWNEQFF
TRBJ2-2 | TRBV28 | CASRTQGTGELFF
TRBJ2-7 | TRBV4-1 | CASSQGILRREQYF
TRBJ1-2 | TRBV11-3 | CASSLVVQNYGYTF
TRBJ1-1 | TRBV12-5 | CASGFTGKRNTEAFF
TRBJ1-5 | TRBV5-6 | CASSFQGPTGYSNQPQHF
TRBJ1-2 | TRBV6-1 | CATRVPGGADGYTF
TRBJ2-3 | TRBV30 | CAWSPGLAGRGDTQYF
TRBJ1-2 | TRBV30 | CAWSPEGVVYGYTF
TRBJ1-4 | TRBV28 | CASSPPGGLEKLFF
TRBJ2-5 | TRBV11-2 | CASSLRQSVAQYF
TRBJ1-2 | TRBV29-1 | CSVRAGPYGYTF
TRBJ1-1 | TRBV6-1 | CASSEVGQLNTEAFF
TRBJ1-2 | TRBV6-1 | CASSEQDRVIYGYTF
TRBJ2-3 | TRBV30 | CAWSADPVDTQYF
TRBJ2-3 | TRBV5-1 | CASSLAAGSTDTQYF
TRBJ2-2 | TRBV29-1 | CSVESSPNTGELFF
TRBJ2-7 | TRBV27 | CASSSLDSTYEQYF
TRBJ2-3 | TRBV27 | CASSLSPTRGRAADTQYF